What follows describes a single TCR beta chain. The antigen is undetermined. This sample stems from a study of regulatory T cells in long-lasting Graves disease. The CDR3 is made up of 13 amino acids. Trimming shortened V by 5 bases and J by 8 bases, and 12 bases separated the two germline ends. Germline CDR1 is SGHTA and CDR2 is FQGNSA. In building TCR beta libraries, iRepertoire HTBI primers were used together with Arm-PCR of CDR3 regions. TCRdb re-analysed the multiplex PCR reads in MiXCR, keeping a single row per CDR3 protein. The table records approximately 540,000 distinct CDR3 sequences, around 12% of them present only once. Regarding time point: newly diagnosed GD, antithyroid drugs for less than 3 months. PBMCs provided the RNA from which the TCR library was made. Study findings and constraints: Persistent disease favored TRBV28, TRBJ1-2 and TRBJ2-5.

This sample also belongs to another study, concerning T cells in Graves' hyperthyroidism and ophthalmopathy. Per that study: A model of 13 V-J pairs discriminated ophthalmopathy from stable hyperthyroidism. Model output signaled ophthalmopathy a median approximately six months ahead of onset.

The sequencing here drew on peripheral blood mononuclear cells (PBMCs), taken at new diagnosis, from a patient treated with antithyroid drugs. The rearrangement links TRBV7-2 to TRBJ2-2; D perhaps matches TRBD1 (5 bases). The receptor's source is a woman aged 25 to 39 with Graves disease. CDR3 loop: CASSPRTSGELFF. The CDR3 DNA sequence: TGTGCCAGCAGCCCCAGGACATCTGGGGAGCTGTTTTTT.